The present TCR beta chain was sequenced within a study of T-cell reconstitution after alpha-beta-depleted transplantation in children. General study findings and limits: Alpha-beta T cells about two months after transplant reportedly derived from several hundred expanded graft clones.

V lost 5 bases to trimming and J lost 1 base, with 6 bases between them. Germline assignment: CDR1 MNHEY and CDR2 SVGEGT. The CDR3 is made up of 12 amino acids. Unique molecular identifiers were incorporated into the prepared TCRbeta library. MiXCR, applied by TCRdb to the PCR reads, yields one record per CDR3 protein. The sample contains about 280,000 distinct CDR3 sequences, 11% of which appear only once. Ten or more counts support this clonotype. Its antigen is not known. The clonotype comes from a male patient aged 2 to 9 who had a stem cell transplant for chronic granulomatous disease, so the T cells may come from the graft donor. The sample consisted of peripheral blood, taken 180 days after TCRalphabeta/CD19-depleted stem cell transplant. This chain uses TRBV6-2 or TRBV6-3 with TRBJ2-7; no definite D call. The DNA of the CDR3 is TGTGCCAGCAGTAGGAATTCCTACGAGCAGTACTTC. Translated: CASSRNSYEQYF.